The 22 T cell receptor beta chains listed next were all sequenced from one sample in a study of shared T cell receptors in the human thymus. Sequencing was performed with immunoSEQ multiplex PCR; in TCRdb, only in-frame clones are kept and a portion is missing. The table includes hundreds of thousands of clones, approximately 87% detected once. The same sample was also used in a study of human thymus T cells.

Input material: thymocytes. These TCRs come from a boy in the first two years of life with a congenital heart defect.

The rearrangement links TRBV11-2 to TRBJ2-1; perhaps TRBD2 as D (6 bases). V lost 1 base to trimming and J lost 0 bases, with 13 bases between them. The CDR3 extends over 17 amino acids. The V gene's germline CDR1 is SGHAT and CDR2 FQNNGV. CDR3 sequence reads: CASSLGGLLSSYNEQFF. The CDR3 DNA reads TGTGCCAGCAGCTTAGGGGGACTCCTGAGCTCCTACAATGAGCAGTTCTTC.

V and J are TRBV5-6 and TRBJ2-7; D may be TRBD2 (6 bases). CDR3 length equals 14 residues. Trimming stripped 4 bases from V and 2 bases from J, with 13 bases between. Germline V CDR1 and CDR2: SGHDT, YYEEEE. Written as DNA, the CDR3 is TGTGCCAGCAGCAACGGGGGAGAGACCTACGAGCAGTACTTC. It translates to CASSNGGETYEQYF.

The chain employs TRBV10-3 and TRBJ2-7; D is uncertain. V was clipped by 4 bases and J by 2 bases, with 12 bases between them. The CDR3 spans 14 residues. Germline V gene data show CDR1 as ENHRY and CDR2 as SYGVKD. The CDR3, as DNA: TGTGCCATCAGTGCGTTCGGCGGTCCCTACGAGCAGTACTTC. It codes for CAISAFGGPYEQYF.

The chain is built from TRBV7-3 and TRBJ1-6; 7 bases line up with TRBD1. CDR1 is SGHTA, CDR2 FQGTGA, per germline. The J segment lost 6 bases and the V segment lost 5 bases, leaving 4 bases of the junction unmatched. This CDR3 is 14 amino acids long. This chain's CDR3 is CASSNGQANSPLHF. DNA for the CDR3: TGTGCCAGCAGCAACGGACAGGCTAATTCACCCCTCCACTTT. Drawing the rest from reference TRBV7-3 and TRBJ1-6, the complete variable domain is GAGVSQTPSNKVTEKGKYVELRCDPISGHTALYWYRQSLGQGPEFLIYFQGTGAADDSGLPNDRFFAVRPEGSVSTLKIQRTERGDSAVYLCASSNGQANSPLHFGNGTRLTVT.

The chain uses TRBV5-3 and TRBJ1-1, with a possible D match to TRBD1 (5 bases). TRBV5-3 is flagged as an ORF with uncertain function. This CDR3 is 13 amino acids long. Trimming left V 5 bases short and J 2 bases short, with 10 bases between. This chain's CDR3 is CARRARANTEAFF. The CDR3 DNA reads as TGTGCCAGAAGAGCCAGGGCAAACACTGAAGCTTTCTTT.

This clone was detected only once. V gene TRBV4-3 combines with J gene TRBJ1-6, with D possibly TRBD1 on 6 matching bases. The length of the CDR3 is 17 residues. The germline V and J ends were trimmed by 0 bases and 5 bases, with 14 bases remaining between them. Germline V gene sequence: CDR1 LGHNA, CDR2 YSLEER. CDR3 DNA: TGCGCCAGCAGCCAAGATTTACAGGGTGAGGATAATTCACCCCTCCACTTT. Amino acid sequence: CASSQDLQGEDNSPLHF.

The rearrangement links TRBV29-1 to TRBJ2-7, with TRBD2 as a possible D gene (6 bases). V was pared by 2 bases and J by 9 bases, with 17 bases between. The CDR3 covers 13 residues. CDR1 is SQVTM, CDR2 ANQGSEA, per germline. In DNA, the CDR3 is TGCAGCGTTGAACGAGTAACCGGGGGACGGCAGTACTTC. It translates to CSVERVTGGRQYF.

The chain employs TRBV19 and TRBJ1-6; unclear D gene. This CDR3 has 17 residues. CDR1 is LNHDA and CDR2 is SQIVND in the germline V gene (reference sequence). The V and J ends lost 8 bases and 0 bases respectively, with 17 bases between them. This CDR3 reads CASGSSERSSYNSPLHF. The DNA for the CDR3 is TGTGCCAGTGGTTCGAGTGAACGAAGCTCCTATAATTCACCCCTCCACTTT.

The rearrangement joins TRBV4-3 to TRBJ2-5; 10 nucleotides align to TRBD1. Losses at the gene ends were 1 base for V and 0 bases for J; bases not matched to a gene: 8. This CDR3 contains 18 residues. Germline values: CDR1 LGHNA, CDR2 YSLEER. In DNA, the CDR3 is TGCGCCAGCAGCCAAGCTCCAGGGGACAGGGGCGACCAAGAGACCCAGTACTTC. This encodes CASSQAPGDRGDQETQYF.

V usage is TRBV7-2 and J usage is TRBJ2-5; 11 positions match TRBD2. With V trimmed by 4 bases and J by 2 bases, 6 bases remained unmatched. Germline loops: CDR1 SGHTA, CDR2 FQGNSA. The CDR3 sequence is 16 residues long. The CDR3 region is CASSSPASGGQETQYF. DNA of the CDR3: TGTGCCAGCAGCTCCCCGGCTAGCGGGGGGCAAGAGACCCAGTACTTC. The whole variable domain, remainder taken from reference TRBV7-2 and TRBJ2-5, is GAGVSQSPSNKVTEKGKDVELRCDPISGHTALYWYRQSLGQGLEFLIYFQGNSAPDKSGLPSDRFSAERTGGSVSTLTIQRTQQEDSAVYLCASSSPASGGQETQYFGPGTRLLVL.

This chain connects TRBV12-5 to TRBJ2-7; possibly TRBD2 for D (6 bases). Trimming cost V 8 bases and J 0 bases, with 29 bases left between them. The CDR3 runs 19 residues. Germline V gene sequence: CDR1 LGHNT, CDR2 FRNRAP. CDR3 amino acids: CASSLTSSLVPRRSYEQYF. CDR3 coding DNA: TGTGCTAGTTCCCTAACTAGCTCGTTGGTCCCACGGCGCTCCTACGAGCAGTACTTC.

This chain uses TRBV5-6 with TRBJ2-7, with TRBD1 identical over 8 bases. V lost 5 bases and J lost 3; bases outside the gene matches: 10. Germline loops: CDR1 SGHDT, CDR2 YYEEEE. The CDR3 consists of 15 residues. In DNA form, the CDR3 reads TGTGCCAGCAGATCGGACAGGGCGAAATTCTACGAGCAGTACTTC. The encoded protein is CASRSDRAKFYEQYF.

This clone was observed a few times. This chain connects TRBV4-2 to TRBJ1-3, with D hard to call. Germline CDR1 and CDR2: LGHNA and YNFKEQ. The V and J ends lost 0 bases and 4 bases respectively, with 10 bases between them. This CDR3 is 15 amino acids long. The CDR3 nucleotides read TGTGCCAGCAGCCAAGATTCACAGAAAGGAAACACCATATATTTT. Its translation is CASSQDSQKGNTIYF.

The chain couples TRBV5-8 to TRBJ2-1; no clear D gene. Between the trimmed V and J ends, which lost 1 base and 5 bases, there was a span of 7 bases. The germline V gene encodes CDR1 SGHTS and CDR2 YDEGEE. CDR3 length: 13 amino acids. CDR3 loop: CASSLRLNNEQFF. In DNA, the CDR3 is TGTGCCAGCAGCTTGCGTCTTAACAATGAGCAGTTCTTC.

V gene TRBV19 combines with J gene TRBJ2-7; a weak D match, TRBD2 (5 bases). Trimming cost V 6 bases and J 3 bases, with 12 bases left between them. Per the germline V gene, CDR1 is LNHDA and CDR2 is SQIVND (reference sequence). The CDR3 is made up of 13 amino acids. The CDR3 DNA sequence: TGTGCCAGTAGCATGGACTCTGGCTACGAGCAGTACTTC. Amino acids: CASSMDSGYEQYF. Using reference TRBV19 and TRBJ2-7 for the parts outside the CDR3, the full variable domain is DGGITQSPKYLFRKEGQNVTLSCEQNLNHDAMYWYRQDPGQGLRLIYYSQIVNDFQKGDIAEGYSVSREKKESFPLTVTSAQKNPTAFYLCASSMDSGYEQYFGPGTRLTVT.

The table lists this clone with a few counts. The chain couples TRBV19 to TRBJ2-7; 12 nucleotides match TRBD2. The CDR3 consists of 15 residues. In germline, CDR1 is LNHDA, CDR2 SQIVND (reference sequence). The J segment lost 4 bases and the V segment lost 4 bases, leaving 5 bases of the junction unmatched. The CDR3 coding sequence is TGTGCCAGTAGTAACTGGACTAGCGGGGCTTACGAGCAGTACTTC. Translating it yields CASSNWTSGAYEQYF.

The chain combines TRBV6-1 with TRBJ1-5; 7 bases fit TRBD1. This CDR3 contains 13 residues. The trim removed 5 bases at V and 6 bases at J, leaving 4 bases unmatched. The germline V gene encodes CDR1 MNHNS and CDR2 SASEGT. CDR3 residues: CASSWTGTQPQHF. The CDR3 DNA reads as TGTGCCAGCAGTTGGACAGGAACTCAGCCCCAGCATTTT.

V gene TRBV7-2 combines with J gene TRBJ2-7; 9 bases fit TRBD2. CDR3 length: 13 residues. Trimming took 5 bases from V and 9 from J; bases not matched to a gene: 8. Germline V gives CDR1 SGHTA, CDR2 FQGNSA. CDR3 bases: TGTGCCAGCAGCGAGAGACTAGCGGACGGGCAGTACTTC. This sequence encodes CASSERLADGQYF.

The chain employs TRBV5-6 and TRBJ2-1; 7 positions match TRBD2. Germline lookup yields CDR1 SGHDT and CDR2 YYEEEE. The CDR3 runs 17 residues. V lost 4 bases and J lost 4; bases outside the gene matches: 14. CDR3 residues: CASSVRITGTTYNEQFF. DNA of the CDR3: TGTGCCAGCAGCGTAAGGATAACCGGGACTACATACAATGAGCAGTTCTTC.

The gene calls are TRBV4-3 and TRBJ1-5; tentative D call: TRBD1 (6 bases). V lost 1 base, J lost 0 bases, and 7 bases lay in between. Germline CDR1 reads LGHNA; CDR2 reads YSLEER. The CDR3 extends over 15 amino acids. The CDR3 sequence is CASSQAQGSNQPQHF. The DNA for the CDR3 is TGCGCCAGCAGCCAAGCACAGGGTAGCAATCAGCCCCAGCATTTT.

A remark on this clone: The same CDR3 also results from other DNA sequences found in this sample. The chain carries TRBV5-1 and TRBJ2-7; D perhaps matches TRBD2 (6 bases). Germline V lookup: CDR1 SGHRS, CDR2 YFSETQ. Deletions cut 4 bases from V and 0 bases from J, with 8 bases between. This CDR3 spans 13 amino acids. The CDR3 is CASSADYSYEQYF. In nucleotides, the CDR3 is TGCGCCAGCAGCGCGGACTACTCCTACGAGCAGTACTTC.

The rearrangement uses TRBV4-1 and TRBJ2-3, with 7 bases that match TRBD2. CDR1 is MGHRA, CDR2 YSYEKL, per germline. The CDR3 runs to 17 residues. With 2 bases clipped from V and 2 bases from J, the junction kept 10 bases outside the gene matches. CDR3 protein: CASSQPSKRGLTDTQYF. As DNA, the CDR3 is TGCGCCAGCAGCCAACCTTCAAAGCGGGGCCTCACAGATACGCAGTATTTT.